Listed below are T cell receptor beta chains from one sample, sequenced in a study of blood T cell repertoires in COVID-19. Profiled with immunoSEQ multiplex PCR; TCRdb holds only in-frame clones, not every one. In the table there are roughly 90,000 clones, roughly nine tenths of which are singletons. Sequencing was carried out using peripheral blood. Source of these receptors: a man over 45 with COVID-19, enrolled during active disease. CDR3s include the opening cysteine and the closing phenylalanine or tryptophan. Fields, in order: clone size, J gene, D gene, V gene, CDR3 DNA, CDR3 protein. The D gene is left open where the match is weak. Where a row states a size, it is once, few, many or the class of an expanded clone; other rows omit it.

NA	TRBJ2-7	NA	TRBV27	TGTGCCAGCAGCCTCAAGACAGACTACGAGCAGTACTTC	CASSLKTDYEQYF
NA	TRBJ2-2	NA	TRBV9	TGTGCCAGCAGCGTACTGTCGTCCCGCGGGGAGCTGTTTTTT	CASSVLSSRGELFF
once	TRBJ1-2	TRBD1	TRBV5-6	TGTGCCAGCAGCTTGGGAAGGACAGGGGGCTATGGCTACACCTTC	CASSLGRTGGYGYTF
NA	TRBJ1-2	TRBD1	TRBV27	TGTGCCAGCAGTTTAGGGACAGCGGACTATGGCTACACCTTC	CASSLGTADYGYTF
NA	TRBJ1-2	NA	TRBV23-1	TGCGCCAGCAGCCTCCAGGTAAGGCCATACTATGGCTACACCTTC	CASSLQVRPYYGYTF
once	TRBJ2-3	TRBD2	TRBV4-1	TGCGCCAGCAGCCATTCGCGGGGACTATTTTATTCAGATACGCAGTATTTT	CASSHSRGLFYSDTQYF
NA	TRBJ2-7	NA	TRBV5-1	TGCGCCAGCAGCTTGTCCAACGAGCAGTACTTC	CASSLSNEQYF
NA	TRBJ2-2	NA	TRBV5-6	TGTGCCAGCAGCCCTCCGTCCGGGGAGCTGTTTTTT	CASSPPSGELFF
NA	TRBJ1-3	NA	TRBV18	TGTGCCAGCTCACCATCAGTGAACACCATATATTTT	CASSPSVNTIYF
NA	TRBJ2-4	TRBD2	TRBV7-9	TGTGCCAGCAGCTTACCCCCCGGGGGGGGAAACATTCAGTACTTC	CASSLPPGGGNIQYF
NA	TRBJ1-2	NA	TRBV4-2	TGTGCCAGCAGCCAAGCGTTAGGGGACTGGTATGGCTACACCTTC	CASSQALGDWYGYTF
NA	TRBJ2-7	NA	TRBV3-1/TRBV3-2	TGTGCCAGCAGAACCTACTACGAGCAGTACTTC	CASRTYYEQYF
once	TRBJ2-3	NA	TRBV6-2/TRBV6-3	TGTGCCAGCAGTTACTCGACGGTAGCCCCAGATACGCAGTATTTT	CASSYSTVAPDTQYF
NA	TRBJ1-5	TRBD1	TRBV20-1	TGCAGTGCTAGTCGACAGGGGGCCTATAGCAATCAGCCCCAGCATTTT	CSASRQGAYSNQPQHF
NA	TRBJ2-2	NA	TRBV9	TGTGCCAGCAGCCCTACGAATCAGGGGTCCGGGGAGCTGTTTTTT	CASSPTNQGSGELFF
NA	TRBJ2-7	TRBD2	TRBV6-5	TGTGCCAGCAGTTACCGGGGATACGGGGGGTTCTACGAGCAGTACTTC	CASSYRGYGGFYEQYF
NA	TRBJ1-6	NA	TRBV4-1	TGCGCCAGCAGCCAACAGACAGCCCCAGATTCACCCCTCCACTTT	CASSQQTAPDSPLHF
NA	TRBJ2-6	NA	TRBV29-1	TGCAGCGTTGTAGACACAGGGTATGGGGCCAACGTCCTGACTTTC	CSVVDTGYGANVLTF
NA	TRBJ1-2	NA	TRBV30	TGTGCCTGGAGTGTACTCTCAATTCCGCGTCATGGCTACACCTTC	CAWSVLSIPRHGYTF
NA	TRBJ1-5	TRBD1	TRBV19	TGTGCCAGTAGCGACAGGGCCTCGAATCAGCCCCAGCATTTT	CASSDRASNQPQHF
NA	TRBJ1-1	TRBD1	TRBV5-1	TGCGCCAGCCACGAGGACAGGGCGGCTGAAGCTTTCTTT	CASHEDRAAEAFF
NA	TRBJ2-1	TRBD1	TRBV7-7	TGTGCTAGCAGCCCCACGACAGGGGCAGGAGTCAATGAGCAGTTCTTC	CASSPTTGAGVNEQFF
NA	TRBJ1-3	NA	TRBV28	TGTGCCAGCAGTTTGGACACAGGCTCTGGAAACACCATATATTTT	CASSLDTGSGNTIYF
NA	TRBJ2-5	TRBD1	TRBV5-1	TGCGCCAGCAGCTCGGGGACAGGGGTAAGGGAGACCCAGTACTTC	CASSSGTGVRETQYF
NA	TRBJ1-4	TRBD1	TRBV9	TGTGCCAGCAGCGCCCACAGGGGCGACAATGAAAAACTGTTTTTT	CASSAHRGDNEKLFF
NA	TRBJ2-1	NA	TRBV28	TGTGCCAGCACCGGAGTAGGGGGCAATGAGCAGTTCTTC	CASTGVGGNEQFF
NA	TRBJ2-7	TRBD2	TRBV9	TGTGCCAGCAGCTCAGCGGCGGGGGCCTACGAGCAGTACTTC	CASSSAAGAYEQYF
NA	TRBJ1-2	NA	TRBV4-1	TGCGCCAGCAGCTTCCCGCCGGGTCTCAACTATGGCTACACCTTC	CASSFPPGLNYGYTF
NA	TRBJ1-5	NA	TRBV6-5	TGTGCCAGCAGCATCGGGGTAAGCAATCAGCCCCAGCATTTT	CASSIGVSNQPQHF
NA	TRBJ2-3	NA	TRBV3-1/TRBV3-2	TGTGCCAGCAGCCCGTGGGGAGAAACGCAGTATTTT	CASSPWGETQYF
NA	TRBJ2-2	NA	TRBV19	TGTGCCAGTAGTTTTCAGATAACCGGGGAGCTGTTTTTT	CASSFQITGELFF
NA	TRBJ2-2	NA	TRBV3-1/TRBV3-2	TGTGCCAGCAGCCGACGCGGGAACACCGGGGAGCTGTTTTTT	CASSRRGNTGELFF
NA	TRBJ1-4	NA	TRBV28	TGTGCCAGCAGTCCACCCGGGACATTCAATGAAAAACTGTTTTTT	CASSPPGTFNEKLFF
NA	TRBJ2-7	NA	TRBV3-1/TRBV3-2	TGTGCCAGCAGCCCCCGAGGCTCCGAGCAGTACTTC	CASSPRGSEQYF
NA	TRBJ2-7	NA	TRBV5-1	TGCGCCAGCAGCTTAGAGGTAAACTCCTACGAGCAGTACTTC	CASSLEVNSYEQYF
NA	TRBJ2-7	TRBD2	TRBV3-1/TRBV3-2	TGTGCCAGCAGCCAAGGGAGCGGGGGGGCCTTGAACGAGCAGTACTTC	CASSQGSGGALNEQYF
NA	TRBJ2-1	NA	TRBV5-1	TGCGCCAGCAGCCCAGAGGGAGGAAGGGACAATGAGCAGTTCTTC	CASSPEGGRDNEQFF
NA	TRBJ1-5	TRBD1	TRBV7-8	TGTGCCAGCAGCCGAGGGACAGGGGGCAATCAGCCCCAGCATTTT	CASSRGTGGNQPQHF
NA	TRBJ2-2	TRBD1	TRBV10-1	TGCGCCAGCAATCCAGGAACGACAGGGGGCCGCAGCATGACCGGGGAGCTGTTTTTT	CASNPGTTGGRSMTGELFF
NA	TRBJ2-7	TRBD2	TRBV20-1	TGCAGTGCTAGTATAGGAGCGGGGGCCTACGAGCAGTACTTC	CSASIGAGAYEQYF
NA	TRBJ2-5	TRBD2	TRBV10-1	TGCGCCAGCAGTTCGGCTAGCGGGGGCCTCCAAGAGACCCAGTACTTC	CASSSASGGLQETQYF
NA	TRBJ1-6	NA	TRBV30	TGTGCCTGGAGCACCGGGGTGACCCTCCACTTT	CAWSTGVTLHF
many	TRBJ2-1	NA	TRBV4-1	TGCGCCAGCAGCCAAGAGTCGCAGGTAGGGGGTGAGCAGTTCTTC	CASSQESQVGGEQFF
NA	TRBJ2-2	NA	TRBV9	TGTGCCAGCAGCGTAGCGGGGGTATCTGGGGAGCTGTTTTTT	CASSVAGVSGELFF
NA	TRBJ1-5	NA	TRBV2	TGTGCCAGCAGTGGACTTGTAGGGGGTAGTCGTCAGCCCCAGCATTTT	CASSGLVGGSRQPQHF
NA	TRBJ2-3	NA	TRBV30	TGTGCCTGGAGGAGTACAGATACGCAGTATTTT	CAWRSTDTQYF